These T cell receptor beta chains were read from a single sample in a study of response to subunit inactivated influenza vaccine. TCRdb called the RT-PCR reads again in MiXCR, with one record for every CDR3 protein. The sample yields some 300,000 distinct CDR3 sequences, about 20% seen once. The sequences come from PBMCs from blood, collected about 20 months after vaccination. These receptor sequences come from a man aged 50-75 years who received an inactivated influenza vaccine. The conserved cysteine and the conserved F or W are not part of the CDR3 here. Fields, in order: J gene, V gene, CDR3 protein.

TRBJ1-1	TRBV7-9	ASSSSGQGATEAF
TRBJ2-1	TRBV18	ASSPPLVRGRLF
TRBJ2-7	TRBV12-3/TRBV12-4	ASSLAAGAYEQY
TRBJ1-3	TRBV9	ASSAGTAGNTIY
TRBJ2-7	TRBV5-1	ASSYTWTGTGSYEQY
TRBJ1-1	TRBV28	ASSLTLGPFGAF
TRBJ1-2	TRBV12-3/TRBV12-4	ASSLAPGGSYGYT
TRBJ2-1	TRBV19	ASRPGLAGGYNEQF
TRBJ1-2	TRBV6-5	ASSYSLGTGSDGYT
TRBJ2-7	TRBV12-3/TRBV12-4	ASSLTGRAHEQY
TRBJ1-2	TRBV11-3	ASSCPSWGHSYGYT
TRBJ1-5	TRBV12-3/TRBV12-4	ASRQGVYNQPQH
TRBJ2-1	TRBV12-3/TRBV12-4	ASSLGQDNEQF
TRBJ1-2	TRBV5-1	ASSIFPGTAGDGYT
TRBJ2-1	TRBV13	ASSAITPSHEQF
TRBJ2-1	TRBV14	ASRGGQGSNEQF
TRBJ2-3	TRBV12-3/TRBV12-4	ASAERPDFTDTQY
TRBJ1-1	TRBV6-1	ASSTDRGVLMTEAF
TRBJ1-2	TRBV6-5	ASSCASPGRYGYT
TRBJ2-1	TRBV7-2	ASSLKRGEGEQF
TRBJ1-2	TRBV7-2	ASSYDRAHYGYT
TRBJ2-3	TRBV29-1	SVRGLAGITQY
TRBJ1-1	TRBV4-3	ASSHLKGGVEAF
TRBJ1-3	TRBV30	ACLRQTGNTIY
TRBJ2-5	TRBV18	ASSPPVRAVQETQY
TRBJ1-5	TRBV20-1	SAPILPTGYSNQPQH
TRBJ1-1	TRBV20-1	SAREGVAEAF
TRBJ1-2	TRBV3-1	ASMAGNYGYT
TRBJ1-6	TRBV20-1	SASRPRTNSPLH
TRBJ1-4	TRBV2	ASTRGTGEKLF
TRBJ2-7	TRBV6-2/TRBV6-3	ASSIGTASYEQY
TRBJ2-7	TRBV5-1	ASSRGQGIEQY
TRBJ1-1	TRBV10-3	AISQETMNTEAF
TRBJ1-4	TRBV20-1	SARVRGNEKLF
TRBJ1-2	TRBV4-1	ASSPWGGARRTYGYT
TRBJ1-1	TRBV18	ASSPTSMGGISATSWAF
TRBJ1-1	TRBV28	ASKFLERNTEAF
TRBJ2-7	TRBV10-3	AIGKGSSYEQY